The 3 T cell receptor beta chains below come from one sample, sequenced in a study of T cell repertoires in cytomegalovirus infection (dated by TCRdb to between 2019 and 2020). The listed sequencing device is Illumina HiSeq 1500. The raw public reads went through TCRdb reprocessing: fastp at Q25, MiXCR clone calling, in-frame beta chains kept. Duplicate CDR3 protein sequences are folded into a single record with the most common DNA and genes. The sample table contains some 600,000 distinct CDR3 sequences; only one count was recorded for less than 25% of them. The biggest ten clones account for around 8% of the sample. Sequencing was performed on CD8+ T cells from PBMCs. These receptors originate from a human donor in good health (CMV status not recorded). Some clones in this sample may be carry-over from other donors' samples.

The V and J genes are TRBV6-6 and TRBJ1-5; TRBD1 matches at 8 bases. This CDR3 is 15 amino acids long. Germline CDR1 reads MNHNY; CDR2 reads SVGAGI (reference sequence). Trimming removed 5 bases from V and 5 bases from J; junction bases left unmatched: 8. CDR3 in amino acids: CASSPGQGRHQPQHF. CDR3 nucleotide sequence: TGTGCCAGCAGTCCAGGACAGGGCCGGCATCAGCCCCAGCATTTT.

This clonotype has a count of ten or more. The rearrangement links TRBV7-9 to TRBJ1-1, with 10 nucleotides matching TRBD1. Germline V gene lookup returns CDR1 SEHNR and CDR2 FQNEAQ (reference sequence). Unmatched junction bases numbered 6, after V lost 5 bases and J lost 0 bases. CDR3 size: 16 residues. This CDR3 is CASSPRTGGLNTEAFF. DNA for the CDR3: TGTGCCAGCAGCCCACGGACAGGGGGTTTGAACACTGAAGCTTTCTTT.

As concerns this clonotype: The junction does not match germline at one end; this may be a read error. The chain links TRBV27 to TRBJ1-2; the D gene is possibly TRBD1 (6 bases). Germline V gene lookup returns CDR1 MNHEY and CDR2 SMNVEV (reference sequence). This CDR3 comprises 17 residues. CDR3 region: CANSFRGEEDIDYGYTF. The CDR3 coding sequence is TGTGCCAACAGTTTCAGGGGCGAGGAAGATATTGACTATGGCTACACCTTC.